The 11 T cell receptor beta chains listed next were all sequenced from one sample in a study of shared clonotypes between healthy human individuals. The repertoire was sequenced with immunoSEQ multiplex PCR; TCRdb's copy has only in-frame clones and lacks some. This sample carries approximately 1.5 million clones, under 99% of them seen once, and the ten largest clones take around 0.45%. Sequenced material: naive CD4+ T cells sorted from blood. Subset of the sample: CD45RA+ positively selected. These receptors all come from a man aged 30 to 45 in good health.

V is TRBV11-2 and J is TRBJ1-2; D ambiguous. Per the germline V gene, CDR1 is SGHAT and CDR2 is FQNNGV. Trimming took 5 bases from V and 1 from J, leaving 11 bases between them. The CDR3 length is 14 residues. CDR3 DNA sequence: TGTGCCAGCAGCGTCACACCGGTTAACTATGGCTACACCTTC. Its protein is CASSVTPVNYGYTF.

Only one count was recorded for this clone. The rearrangement links TRBV2 to TRBJ2-7, with 10 bases that match TRBD1. Germline V gene sequence: CDR1 SNHLY, CDR2 FYNNEI. The V segment lost 5 bases and the J segment 3 bases; nucleotides outside the gene matches: 7. This CDR3 spans 15 amino acids. As DNA, the CDR3 is TGTGCCAGCAGTCCGGGACAGGGGATTGTCTACGAGCAGTACTTC. As protein: CASSPGQGIVYEQYF.

This clone is a singleton in its sample. Within the sample, other DNA sequences also encode this same CDR3. The chain uses TRBV7-3 and TRBJ2-2, with 8 nucleotides matching TRBD2. The V gene end was trimmed by 2 bases and the J gene end by 0 bases; junction bases not matched to a gene: 2. Looked up from germline, CDR1 is SGHTA and CDR2 is FQGTGA. The CDR3 is 16 residues long. CDR3 residues: CASSLLAGANTGELFF. The CDR3 nucleotides read TGTGCCAGCAGCTTACTAGCGGGCGCGAACACCGGGGAGCTGTTTTTT.

This clone has only one observation. V usage is TRBV2 and J usage is TRBJ1-1; D is ambiguous. There are 13 residues in the CDR3. Germline loops: CDR1 SNHLY, CDR2 FYNNEI. V was pared by 6 bases and J by 5 bases, with 13 bases between. The CDR3 DNA reads TGTGCCAGCAGCCTGGACTCGCTGACTGAAGCTTTCTTT. Its protein is CASSLDSLTEAFF.

This clone was recorded only once. The chain joins TRBV9 to TRBJ2-1; D ambiguous. Trimming removed 4 bases from V and 4 bases from J, with 18 bases in between. The CDR3 length is 16 residues. The germline gives CDR1 SGDLS, CDR2 YYNGEE. The CDR3 loop is CASSTRARTSYNEQFF. CDR3 in DNA: TGTGCCAGCAGCACTCGGGCGCGAACGTCGTACAATGAGCAGTTCTTC.

The V and J genes are TRBV4-1 and TRBJ1-3; D not certain. Trimming left V 1 base short and J 0 bases short, with 10 bases between. The CDR3 is 16 residues long. Germline V CDR1 and CDR2: MGHRA, YSYEKL. CDR3 sequence reads: CASSQVYHSSGNTIYF. The CDR3 DNA reads TGCGCCAGCAGCCAAGTCTACCACAGCTCTGGAAACACCATATATTTT.

On this clone: The same CDR3 can be traced to other DNA sequences in this sample. The CDR3 DNA reads TGTGCCAGTAGTCCGACTGGGACTGGGGCCAACGTCCTGACTTTC. Translated: CASSPTGTGANVLTF. The gene calls are TRBV19 and TRBJ2-6; D remains ambiguous. CDR3 length equals 15 residues. In germline, CDR1 is LNHDA, CDR2 SQIVND (reference sequence). The V end lost 5 bases, the J end lost 2 bases, and 10 bases lay between the germline ends.

Of note for this clone: Sequence at one end of the junction differs from germline and may be a read error. The CDR3 here is CSVAQLSSGNTIYF. For the CDR3, the DNA is TGCAGCGTTGCCCAACTGAGCTCTGGGAACACCATATATTTT. The chain combines TRBV29-1 with TRBJ1-3; D gene unclear. Per germline, CDR1 SQVTM and CDR2 ANQGSEA. This CDR3 spans 14 amino acids.

This rearrangement joins TRBV18 to TRBJ1-1; 10 bases map to TRBD1. Germline-derived CDR1 and CDR2 are KGHSH and LQKENI. The CDR3 runs 17 residues. V lost 3 bases and J lost 7; bases outside the gene matches: 14. CDR3 nucleotides: TGTGCCAGCTCACCCCCGGGACAGGGGTTAAATAGCGGTGAAGCTTTCTTT. Translation: CASSPPGQGLNSGEAFF.

The chain employs TRBV5-1 and TRBJ1-2; D might be TRBD1 (5 bases). The V end lost 0 bases, the J end lost 8 bases, and 11 bases lay between the germline ends. The CDR3 length is 13 residues. Germline lookup yields CDR1 SGHRS and CDR2 YFSETQ. The CDR3 coding sequence is TGCGCCAGCAGCTTGGGGCAGGGTCAGGGCTACACCTTC. This translates into CASSLGQGQGYTF.

The V gene is TRBV28, the J gene TRBJ1-1; D unclear. Trimming removed 6 bases from V and 0 bases from J, with 11 bases in between. Germline V gene sequence: CDR1 MDHEN, CDR2 SYDVKM. This CDR3 is built from 14 residues. The CDR3 reads CASRARSMNTEAFF. The CDR3 nucleotides are TGTGCCAGCAGGGCGAGATCCATGAACACTGAAGCTTTCTTT.